A selection of T cell receptor beta chains follows, all from one sample in a study of blood T cell repertoires in COVID-19. Clones were sequenced by immunoSEQ multiplex PCR, and TCRdb holds only the in-frame ones, with some missing. This sample has about 260,000 clones, with approximately 84% found just once. The sequencing sample was made of peripheral blood. The receptor set was obtained from a human donor in a cohort sampled during active COVID-19. The CDR3 runs from the conserved cysteine through the conserved F or W. The D gene is left open where the match is weak. Clone size is not always given. Where it is, it says once, few, many or a class for expanded clones.

d_gene	len	abundance	v_gene	j_gene	CDR3nt	CDR3aa
NA	15	NA	TRBV5-1	TRBJ1-2	TGCGCCAGCAGCCCGACAGTTGCCTCTAACTATGGCTACACCTTC	CASSPTVASNYGYTF
TRBD1	18	NA	TRBV18	TRBJ1-5	TGTGCCAGCTCCCCCTCGGCCCCGGGACAGGGGTGGTATCAGCCCCAGCATTTT	CASSPSAPGQGWYQPQHF
NA	14	few	TRBV6-1	TRBJ1-2	TGTGCCAGCAGTGAGGGGACGGGACTCTATGGCTACACCTTC	CASSEGTGLYGYTF
NA	13	NA	TRBV19	TRBJ2-2	TGTGCCAGTAGTAGCGTGCGCACCGGGGAGCTGTTTTTT	CASSSVRTGELFF
TRBD1	11	NA	TRBV5-1	TRBJ1-2	TGCGCCAGCCGACAGGGAAATGGCTACACCTTC	CASRQGNGYTF
TRBD2	9	NA	TRBV20-1	TRBJ2-3	TGCAGTTGCGGGAGTACGCAGTATTTT	CSCGSTQYF
NA	15	once	TRBV27	TRBJ1-4	TGTGCCAGCAGTACAAACAGGGTAACTAATGAAAAACTGTTTTTT	CASSTNRVTNEKLFF
NA	14	NA	TRBV6-6	TRBJ1-4	TGTGCCACCACAACCGGACAGACTAATGAAAAACTGTTTTTT	CATTTGQTNEKLFF
NA	14	once	TRBV5-1	TRBJ2-7	TGCGCCAGCAGCTTGGCTGGGGCCAACTACGAGCAGTACTTC	CASSLAGANYEQYF
NA	20	NA	TRBV6-1	TRBJ2-6	TGTGCCAGCAGTGAAGCAGGCGGGGCAGGAGTACAGTTTCGGGCCAACGTCCTGACTTTC	CASSEAGGAGVQFRANVLTF
NA	19	once	TRBV14	TRBJ1-3	TGTGCCAGCAGCCAAGATAAACGTAGGTGGGGACTATCTGGAAACACCATATATTTT	CASSQDKRRWGLSGNTIYF
TRBD2	15	NA	TRBV6-5	TRBJ2-3	TGTGCCAGCGCCATGACTAGCGCATTCACAGATACGCAGTATTTT	CASAMTSAFTDTQYF
TRBD1	15	NA	TRBV27	TRBJ2-7	TGTGCCAGCAGACACGGGACAGGGGCCTCCTACGAGCAGTACTTC	CASRHGTGASYEQYF